Shown below are 26 T cell receptor beta chains from a single sample sequenced in a study of siplizumab effects on memory and regulatory T cells. Sequenced by immunoSEQ multiplex PCR; TCRdb stores in-frame clones only, minus some. This table holds 98,000 or so clones, over 90% found once. Input material: Tregs sorted from blood. The receptors here all came from a human donor in good health.

The chain employs TRBV7-9 and TRBJ2-7; tentative D call: TRBD1 (7 bases). The germline V and J ends were trimmed by 7 bases and 5 bases, with 21 bases remaining between them. The CDR3 loop spans 15 amino acids. CDR1 and CDR2 from the germline V gene are SEHNR and FQNEAQ (reference sequence). The CDR3 sequence is CASNLDSGQRDEQYF. The DNA of the CDR3 is TGTGCCAGCAACCTAGACTCGGGACAGCGGGACGAGCAGTACTTC.

The CDR3 protein is CATSRDRGLRLYEQYF. The CDR3 nucleotides are TGTGCCACCAGCAGAGATAGGGGACTAAGACTCTACGAGCAGTACTTC. This chain connects TRBV15 to TRBJ2-7, with 7 bases matching TRBD2. Losses at the gene ends were 0 bases for V and 3 bases for J; bases not matched to a gene: 8. Germline values: CDR1 LNHNV, CDR2 YYDKDF (reference sequence). CDR3 length: 16 residues.

This clone was detected once. The V gene is TRBV19, the J gene TRBJ1-2; unclear D gene. Germline-derived CDR1 and CDR2 are LNHDA and SQIVND (reference sequence). V was trimmed by 0 bases and J by 4 bases, leaving 9 bases between them. This CDR3 contains 14 residues. For the CDR3, the DNA is TGTGCCAGTAGTATAGAGGACGGCTCCTATGGCTACACCTTC. Protein: CASSIEDGSYGYTF.

The V gene is TRBV9, the J gene TRBJ2-7, with D maybe TRBD1 (5 bases). Germline CDR1 SGDLS, CDR2 YYNGEE. Trimming cost V 0 bases and J 3 bases, with 13 bases left between them. This CDR3 has 15 residues. CDR3 nucleotides: TGTGCCAGCAGCGTAGCGCCAGGGCACAACTACGAGCAGTACTTC. Protein product: CASSVAPGHNYEQYF. The full variable domain, its missing parts supplied by reference TRBV9 and TRBJ2-7, is DSGVTQTPKHLITATGQRVTLRCSPRSGDLSVYWYQQSLDQGLQFLIQYYNGEERAKGNILERFSAQQFPDLHSELNLSSLELGDSALYFCASSVAPGHNYEQYFGPGTRLTVT.

CDR3 amino acids: CASSTSGSRGNEQFF. CDR3 bases: TGTGCCAGTAGTACTAGCGGGTCCCGGGGCAATGAGCAGTTCTTC. The chain recombines TRBV19 with TRBJ2-1, with TRBD2 identical over 8 bases. V shed 4 bases and J 6 bases; nucleotides not matched to a gene: 8. CDR1 LNHDA and CDR2 SQIVND come from the germline V gene (reference sequence). CDR3 length equals 15 residues.

The chain recombines TRBV5-1 with TRBJ1-4; 7 nucleotides match TRBD1. This CDR3 spans 14 amino acids. The V gene end was trimmed by 5 bases and the J gene end by 4 bases; junction bases not matched to a gene: 5. Germline assignment: CDR1 SGHRS and CDR2 YFSETQ. This CDR3 reads CASRGQTLNEKLFF. The CDR3 nucleotides read TGCGCCAGCAGGGGACAGACCCTTAATGAAAAACTGTTTTTT. Together with reference TRBV5-1 and TRBJ1-4, the CDR3 gives the full variable domain: KAGVTQTPRYLIKTRGQQVTLSCSPISGHRSVSWYQQTPGQGLQFLFEYFSETQRNKGNFPGRFSGRQFSNSRSEMNVSTLELGDSALYLCASRGQTLNEKLFFGSGTQLSVL.

The chain has TRBV30 and TRBJ2-5; D may be TRBD2 (5 bases). The CDR3 is 13 residues long. Germline V CDR1 and CDR2: GTSNPN, SVGIG (reference sequence). Trimming pared 2 bases from V and 5 bases from J, leaving 12 bases between. The CDR3 spells CAWSPAGVETQYF. CDR3 in DNA: TGTGCCTGGAGTCCGGCGGGTGTGGAGACCCAGTACTTC.

This clone appeared once. V gene TRBV27 combines with J gene TRBJ2-1, with a tentative D call TRBD2 (5 bases). The CDR3 is 15 residues long. The ends were cut back, 2 bases at V and 7 bases at J, with 15 bases in the middle. Germline V gene lookup returns CDR1 MNHEY and CDR2 SMNVEV (reference sequence). The CDR3 is CASSLRRPGVNEQFF. CDR3 DNA sequence: TGTGCCAGCAGTTTACGCCGGCCCGGGGTTAATGAGCAGTTCTTC.

The chain joins TRBV7-8 to TRBJ2-1; 7 nucleotides align to TRBD2. Germline V gene sequence: CDR1 SGHVS, CDR2 FQNEAQ. This CDR3 comprises 15 residues. With 0 bases clipped from V and 6 bases from J, the junction kept 5 bases outside the gene matches. The DNA of the CDR3 is TGTGCCAGCAGCTTAGCCGGGCGGGAGCTCAATGAGCAGTTCTTC. Translation: CASSLAGRELNEQFF.

The genes are TRBV19 and TRBJ2-7; 7 nucleotides align to TRBD2. The CDR3 runs to 15 residues. Germline CDR1 and CDR2: LNHDA and SQIVND (reference sequence). The trim removed 5 bases at V and 7 bases at J, leaving 14 bases unmatched. The chain's CDR3 is CASSAQSGTVGEQYF. The CDR3 DNA is TGTGCCAGTAGTGCTCAAAGCGGGACGGTCGGGGAGCAGTACTTC.

This clone appeared a single time. The rearrangement links TRBV5-8 to TRBJ1-5; no reliable D call. The CDR3 extends over 18 amino acids. CDR1 is SGHTS and CDR2 is YDEGEE in the germline V gene. The V and J ends lost 0 bases and 0 bases respectively, with 16 bases between them. The DNA of the CDR3 is TGTGCCAGCAGCTTGGGTGCCTTTGAATTTTATAGCAATCAGCCCCAGCATTTT. The encoded protein is CASSLGAFEFYSNQPQHF.

This chain joins TRBV15 and TRBJ2-3; 11 nucleotides match TRBD1. Germline-derived CDR1 and CDR2 are LNHNV and YYDKDF (reference sequence). Trimming at V came to 2 bases and at J to 5 bases, leaving 15 bases not matched to a gene. CDR3 size: 19 residues. The CDR3 here is CATSRFAFSDRGHEDTQYF. The CDR3 DNA follows: TGTGCCACCAGCAGATTTGCGTTTTCGGACAGGGGGCATGAAGATACGCAGTATTTT.

This clone was counted between two and nine times. The chain combines TRBV11-2 with TRBJ1-2; D is uncertain. V dropped 1 base and J dropped 4 bases, with 22 bases sitting between them. Germline assignment: CDR1 SGHAT and CDR2 FQNNGV. This CDR3 spans 18 amino acids. The CDR3 protein is CASSLAWRPGGSGYGYTF. CDR3 in DNA: TGTGCCAGCAGCTTAGCCTGGCGGCCAGGAGGTAGTGGCTATGGCTACACCTTC. The whole variable domain, remainder taken from reference TRBV11-2 and TRBJ1-2, is EAGVAQSPRYKIIEKRQSVAFWCNPISGHATLYWYQQILGQGPKLLIQFQNNGVVDDSQLPKDRFSAERLKGVDSTLKIQPAKLEDSAVYLCASSLAWRPGGSGYGYTFGSGTRLTVV.

The chain employs TRBV11-2 and TRBJ1-5; D unresolved. This CDR3 is 14 amino acids long. The germline V and J ends were trimmed by 6 bases and 7 bases, with 16 bases remaining between them. Germline CDR1 is SGHAT and CDR2 is FQNNGV. In DNA, the CDR3 is TGTGCCAGCAGTTTTGAAGGGTCGAGGCAGCCCCAGCATTTT. Encoded protein: CASSFEGSRQPQHF.

The chain carries TRBV5-1 and TRBJ2-1; D could derive from TRBD1 or TRBD2 (6 bases each). The ends were cut back, 0 bases at V and 6 bases at J, with 13 bases in the middle. Germline CDR1 and CDR2: SGHRS and YFSETQ. The CDR3 spans 15 residues. DNA for the CDR3: TGCGCCAGCAGCTTGGCGGGGGCTTCCCTCAATGAGCAGTTCTTC. Its protein product is CASSLAGASLNEQFF.

This chain connects TRBV27 to TRBJ1-5; possibly TRBD1 for D (6 bases). V was pared by 2 bases and J by 3 bases, with 8 bases between. Germline V gene data show CDR1 as MNHEY and CDR2 as SMNVEV (reference sequence). The CDR3 extends over 14 amino acids. CDR3 protein: CASSLGGSNQPQHF. The CDR3 coding sequence is TGTGCCAGCAGTTTAGGGGGCTCCAATCAGCCCCAGCATTTT.

The chain combines TRBV7-8 with TRBJ2-7; 10 bases are shared with TRBD2. The J segment lost 3 bases and the V segment lost 2 bases, leaving 13 bases of the junction unmatched. CDR3 length: 18 residues. Germline V gene sequence: CDR1 SGHVS, CDR2 FQNEAQ. The CDR3 DNA sequence: TGTGCCAGCAGCTTAACTGCGTCTAGCGGGAGACAACGCTACGAGCAGTACTTC. It specifies CASSLTASSGRQRYEQYF.

This clone was counted once. The chain has TRBV2 and TRBJ2-1; D may be TRBD1 (5 bases). There are 15 residues in the CDR3. Germline-derived CDR1 and CDR2 are SNHLY and FYNNEI. Trimming pared 6 bases from V and 3 bases from J, leaving 15 bases between. The CDR3 spells CASRGGRADYNEQFF. The CDR3 DNA reads TGTGCCAGCAGAGGTGGCAGGGCCGACTACAATGAGCAGTTCTTC.

The chain uses TRBV10-3 and TRBJ1-2, with 12 bases aligning to TRBD1. The CDR3 extends over 14 amino acids. Germline values: CDR1 ENHRY, CDR2 SYGVKD. V was pared by 6 bases and J by 3 bases, with 2 bases of the junction left unmatched. The CDR3 loop reads CAIRGTGGDYGYTF. The CDR3 nucleotides are TGTGCCATCAGGGGGACAGGGGGCGACTATGGCTACACCTTC.

The chain is built from TRBV5-1 and TRBJ2-3; D is uncertain. The length of the CDR3 is 13 residues. V shed 0 bases and J shed 1 base, with 3 bases lying between them. Germline V CDR1 and CDR2: SGHRS, YFSETQ. The CDR3 nucleotides are TGCGCCAGCAGCTTGGCGGGCACAGATACGCAGTATTTT. It encodes CASSLAGTDTQYF.

The rearrangement links TRBV10-3 to TRBJ1-1; the D is unclear. The CDR3 is 14 residues long. Trimming took 4 bases from V and 10 from J, leaving 19 bases between them. Germline CDR1 ENHRY, CDR2 SYGVKD. CDR3 sequence (DNA): TGTGCCATCAGTGTCTCGCCAGGTCTCGGGTCAGCTTTCTTT. Amino acids: CAISVSPGLGSAFF.

The chain is built from TRBV23-1 and TRBJ2-7; TRBD1 agrees at 11 bases. TRBV23-1 is recorded as an ORF, its role being uncertain. The CDR3 spans 14 residues. V shed 6 bases and J 6 bases; nucleotides not matched to a gene: 7. The CDR3 DNA reads as TGCGCCAGCAGCACCGGGACAGGGGGGTGCGAGCAGTACTTC. Amino acids: CASSTGTGGCEQYF.

CDR3: CASSQGTPYEQYF. In DNA, the CDR3 is TGCGCCAGCAGCCAAGGGACTCCCTACGAGCAGTACTTC. V is TRBV4-1 and J is TRBJ2-7; TRBD2 is a possible D gene (5 bases). The CDR3 runs 13 residues. Trimming took 1 base from V and 2 from J, leaving 6 bases between them. The germline V gene encodes CDR1 MGHRA and CDR2 YSYEKL.

The gene calls are TRBV14 and TRBJ2-1, with TRBD2 matching 8 bases. Germline CDR1 reads SGHDN; CDR2 reads FVKESK. The CDR3 has 19 amino acids. Trimming took 1 base from V and 7 from J; bases not matched to a gene: 18. The CDR3: CASSQVFNYGRARRNEQFF. Here the CDR3 DNA reads TGTGCCAGCAGCCAAGTGTTTAATTACGGGAGGGCAAGGCGGAATGAGCAGTTCTTC.

The chain recombines TRBV6-1 with TRBJ2-7; 11 nucleotides match TRBD1. There are 14 residues in the CDR3. Trimming at V came to 7 bases and at J to 5 bases, leaving 7 bases not matched to a gene. The germline gives CDR1 MNHNS, CDR2 SASEGT. The CDR3 is CASTKDRGRNEQYF. CDR3 sequence (DNA): TGTGCCAGCACTAAGGACAGGGGGCGCAACGAGCAGTACTTC.

The chain links TRBV5-1 to TRBJ1-1; D is unresolved. This CDR3 has 16 residues. Trimming took off 5 bases at V and 0 bases at J, with 17 bases between the two ends. Germline CDR1 and CDR2: SGHRS and YFSETQ. CDR3 amino acids: CASSVGYHPLNTEAFF. The CDR3 DNA reads as TGCGCCAGCAGTGTTGGGTATCATCCCTTGAACACTGAAGCTTTCTTT. Complete variable domain (other parts from reference TRBV5-1 and TRBJ1-1): KAGVTQTPRYLIKTRGQQVTLSCSPISGHRSVSWYQQTPGQGLQFLFEYFSETQRNKGNFPGRFSGRQFSNSRSEMNVSTLELGDSALYLCASSVGYHPLNTEAFFGQGTRLTVV.